This TCR beta chain was profiled in a study of vaccination effects on CD4 cells after COVID-19. Study-wide background: Post-vaccine draws lagged the second dose by a median of 72 days. Researchers reported culturing approximately 2.2 million PBMC in each well, adding 8 to 10 IU/ml IL-2 and 10 ug/ml peptides. Whole-study findings and limits: From healthy vaccinees, only 1 of 255 vaccine-induced clones also reacted to common cold coronaviruses.

Following 10 days of culture, CD4+ T cells were isolated. It was two doses of either the BNT162b2 or mRNA-1273 vaccine that participants received. A half-medium replacement with IL-2 medium was carried out on days 3 and 7. Comment on this clone: Its specificity is not known.

Method: immunoSEQ multiplex PCR; TCRdb's copy keeps in-frame clones and lacks some. Altogether approximately 70,000 clones are present, nearly 75% being singletons, with the ten largest covering approximately 2%. The CDR3 contains 16 residues. V was pared by 0 bases and J by 5 bases, with 14 bases between. The V gene's germline CDR1 is SGHTA and CDR2 FQGNSA. The rearrangement joins TRBV7-2 to TRBJ1-5; tentatively, D is TRBD1 (5 bases). The sequence was obtained from a human donor who received a COVID-19 vaccine. Sequences were derived from CD4+ T cells from PBMCs cultured without peptide, sampled after COVID-19 vaccination. CDR3 region: CASSLAGPGGYQPQHF. CDR3 in DNA: TGTGCCAGCAGCTTAGCGGGCCCCGGGGGATATCAGCCCCAGCATTTT.